This T cell receptor beta chain derives from a study of blood T cell repertoires in COVID-19. Looking at the study overall: From T cells, B-cell-depleted T cells, or PBMCs came the material, which was cDNA or gDNA.

TCRdb's table, derived via immunoSEQ multiplex PCR, lists solely in-frame clones and lacks some. Among 190,000 or so clones listed, 80% to 90% were seen once. The CDR3 is made up of 16 amino acids. V lost 0 bases to trimming and J lost 1 base; unmatched junction nucleotides: 5. Germline V CDR1 and CDR2: LGHNA, YSLEER. Cohort placement rested on clinical history that participants reported themselves. The sequencing input was PBMCs or T cells enriched from blood (not recorded which). The V call is TRBV4-3, the J call TRBJ1-1, with TRBD1 identical over 7 bases. This TCR was recovered from a man aged 35 to 55 who had recovered from COVID-19. The CDR3 DNA follows: TGCGCCAGCAGCCAAGAAGCCAGGGGGTCGAACACTGAAGCTTTCTTT. Residues: CASSQEARGSNTEAFF.